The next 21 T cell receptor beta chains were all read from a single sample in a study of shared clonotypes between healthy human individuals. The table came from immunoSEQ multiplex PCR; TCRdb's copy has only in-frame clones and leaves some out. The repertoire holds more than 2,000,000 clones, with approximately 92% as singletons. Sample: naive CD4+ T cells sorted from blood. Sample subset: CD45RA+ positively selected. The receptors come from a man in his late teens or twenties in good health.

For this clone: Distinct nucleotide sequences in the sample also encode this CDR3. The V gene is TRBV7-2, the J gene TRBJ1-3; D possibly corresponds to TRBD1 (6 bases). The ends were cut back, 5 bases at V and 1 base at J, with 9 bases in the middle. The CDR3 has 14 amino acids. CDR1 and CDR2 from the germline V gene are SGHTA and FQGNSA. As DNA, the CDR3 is TGTGCCAGCAGCAAACAGGGTTCTGGAAACACCATATATTTT. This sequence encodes CASSKQGSGNTIYF.

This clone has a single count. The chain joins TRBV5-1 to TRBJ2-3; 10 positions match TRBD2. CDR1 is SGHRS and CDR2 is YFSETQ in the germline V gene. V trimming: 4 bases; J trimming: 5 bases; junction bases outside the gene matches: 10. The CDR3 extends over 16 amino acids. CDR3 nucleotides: TGCGCCAGCAGCACGGCGCCTAGCGGGAGTGGAGATACGCAGTATTTT. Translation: CASSTAPSGSGDTQYF.

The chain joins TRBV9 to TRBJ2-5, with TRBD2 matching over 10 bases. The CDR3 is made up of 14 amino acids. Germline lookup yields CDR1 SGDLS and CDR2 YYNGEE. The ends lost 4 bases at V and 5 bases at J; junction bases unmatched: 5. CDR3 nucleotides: TGTGCCAGCAGCCGAAGCGGGGGGGCCGAGACCCAGTACTTC. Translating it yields CASSRSGGAETQYF. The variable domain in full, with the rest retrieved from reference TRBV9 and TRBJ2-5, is DSGVTQTPKHLITATGQRVTLRCSPRSGDLSVYWYQQSLDQGLQFLIQYYNGEERAKGNILERFSAQQFPDLHSELNLSSLELGDSALYFCASSRSGGAETQYFGPGTRLLVL.

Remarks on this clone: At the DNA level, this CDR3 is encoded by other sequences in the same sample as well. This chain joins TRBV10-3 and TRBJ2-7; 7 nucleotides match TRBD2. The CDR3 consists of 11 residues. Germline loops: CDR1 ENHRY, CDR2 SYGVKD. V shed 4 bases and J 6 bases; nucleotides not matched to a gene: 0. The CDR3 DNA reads TGTGCCATCAGTGGGGGGGGCGAGCAGTACTTC. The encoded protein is CAISGGGEQYF.

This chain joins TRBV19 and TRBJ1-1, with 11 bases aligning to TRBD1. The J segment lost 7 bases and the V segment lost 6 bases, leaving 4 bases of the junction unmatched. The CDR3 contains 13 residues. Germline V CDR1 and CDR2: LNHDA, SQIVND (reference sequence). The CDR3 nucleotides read TGTGCCAGTAGGCGGACAGGGGGCCGTGAAGCTTTCTTT. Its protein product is CASRRTGGREAFF.

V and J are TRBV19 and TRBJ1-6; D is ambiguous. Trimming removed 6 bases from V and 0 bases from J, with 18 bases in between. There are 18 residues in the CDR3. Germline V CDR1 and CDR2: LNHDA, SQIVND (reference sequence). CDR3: CASSTAPGTSSYNSPLHF. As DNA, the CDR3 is TGTGCCAGTAGCACAGCTCCGGGAACGAGCTCCTATAATTCACCCCTCCACTTT. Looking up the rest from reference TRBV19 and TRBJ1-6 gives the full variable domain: DGGITQSPKYLFRKEGQNVTLSCEQNLNHDAMYWYRQDPGQGLRLIYYSQIVNDFQKGDIAEGYSVSREKKESFPLTVTSAQKNPTAFYLCASSTAPGTSSYNSPLHFGNGTRLTVT.

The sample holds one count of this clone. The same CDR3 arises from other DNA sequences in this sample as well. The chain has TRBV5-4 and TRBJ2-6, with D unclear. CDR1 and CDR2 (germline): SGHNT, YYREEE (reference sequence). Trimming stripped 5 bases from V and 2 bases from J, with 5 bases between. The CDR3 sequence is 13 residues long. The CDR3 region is CASSSPGANVLTF. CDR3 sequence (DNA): TGTGCCAGCAGTTCCCCTGGGGCCAACGTCCTGACTTTC.

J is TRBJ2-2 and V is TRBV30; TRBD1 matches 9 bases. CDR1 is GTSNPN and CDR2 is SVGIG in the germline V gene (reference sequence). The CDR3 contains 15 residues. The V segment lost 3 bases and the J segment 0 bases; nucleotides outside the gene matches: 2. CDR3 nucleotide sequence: TGTGCCTGGAGCAGACAGGGGGCGAACACCGGGGAGCTGTTTTTT. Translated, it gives CAWSRQGANTGELFF.

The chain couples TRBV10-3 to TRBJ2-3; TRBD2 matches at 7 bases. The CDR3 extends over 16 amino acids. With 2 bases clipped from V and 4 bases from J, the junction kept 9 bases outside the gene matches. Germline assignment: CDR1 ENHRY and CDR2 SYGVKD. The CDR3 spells CAISEAGVSGADTQYF. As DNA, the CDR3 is TGTGCCATCAGTGAGGCGGGGGTTAGTGGCGCAGATACGCAGTATTTT.

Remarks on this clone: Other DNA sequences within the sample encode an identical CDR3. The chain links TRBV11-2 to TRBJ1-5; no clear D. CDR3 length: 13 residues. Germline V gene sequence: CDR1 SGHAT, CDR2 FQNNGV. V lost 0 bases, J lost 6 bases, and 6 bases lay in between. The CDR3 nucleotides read TGTGCCAGCAGCTTAGATCTAGGTCAGCCCCAGCATTTT. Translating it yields CASSLDLGQPQHF.

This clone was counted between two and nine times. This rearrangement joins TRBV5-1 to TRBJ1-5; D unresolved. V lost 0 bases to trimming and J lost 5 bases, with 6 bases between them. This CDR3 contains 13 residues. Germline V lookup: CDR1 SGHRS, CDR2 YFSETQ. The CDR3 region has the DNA TGCGCCAGCAGCTTGGTGACGGATCAGCCCCAGCATTTT. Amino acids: CASSLVTDQPQHF.

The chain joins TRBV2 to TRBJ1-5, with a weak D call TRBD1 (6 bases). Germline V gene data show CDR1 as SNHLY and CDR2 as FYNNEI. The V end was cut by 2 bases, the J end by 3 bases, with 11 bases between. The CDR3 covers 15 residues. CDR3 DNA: TGTGCCAGCAGTGAATCCGGACAGCTCAATCAGCCCCAGCATTTT. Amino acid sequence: CASSESGQLNQPQHF. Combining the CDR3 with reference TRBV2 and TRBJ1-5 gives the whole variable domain EPEVTQTPSHQVTQMGQEVILRCVPISNHLYFYWYRQILGQKVEFLVSFYNNEISEKSEIFDDQFSVERPDGSNFTLKIRSTKLEDSAMYFCASSESGQLNQPQHFGDGTRLSIL.

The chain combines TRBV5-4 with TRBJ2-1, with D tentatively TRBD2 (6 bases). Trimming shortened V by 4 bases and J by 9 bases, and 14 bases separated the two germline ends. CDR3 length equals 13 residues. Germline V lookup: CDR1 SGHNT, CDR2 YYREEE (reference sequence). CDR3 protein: CASSQVLAFEQFF. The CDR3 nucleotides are TGTGCCAGCAGCCAAGTACTAGCCTTTGAGCAGTTCTTC. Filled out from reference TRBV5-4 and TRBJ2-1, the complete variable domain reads ETGVTQSPTHLIKTRGQQVTLRCSSQSGHNTVSWYQQALGQGPQFIFQYYREEENGRGNFPPRFSGLQFPNYSSELNVNALELDDSALYLCASSQVLAFEQFFGPGTRLTVL.

DNA for the CDR3: TGTGCCAGCAGTAGCACAGCCAGCTCCTACGAGCAGTACTTC. This gives the protein CASSSTASSYEQYF. This chain joins TRBV2 and TRBJ2-7; D gene unclear. The ends were cut back, 5 bases at V and 0 bases at J, with 11 bases in the middle. The CDR3 sequence is 14 residues long. Germline V gene data show CDR1 as SNHLY and CDR2 as FYNNEI.

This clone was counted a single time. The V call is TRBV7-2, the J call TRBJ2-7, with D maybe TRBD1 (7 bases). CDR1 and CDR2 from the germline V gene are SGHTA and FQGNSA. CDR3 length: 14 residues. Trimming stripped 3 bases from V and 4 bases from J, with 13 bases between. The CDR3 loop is CASSFQGGAYEQYF. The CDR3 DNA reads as TGTGCCAGCAGCTTTCAGGGGGGAGCGTACGAGCAGTACTTC.

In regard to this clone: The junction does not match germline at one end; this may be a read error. This chain's CDR3 is CASRESYNEQFF. The DNA for the CDR3 is TGCGCCAGCAGGGAGTCCTACAATGAGCAGTTCTTC. The chain couples TRBV10-2 to TRBJ2-1; D call uncertain. In germline, CDR1 is WSHSY, CDR2 SAAADI. The CDR3 runs 12 residues.

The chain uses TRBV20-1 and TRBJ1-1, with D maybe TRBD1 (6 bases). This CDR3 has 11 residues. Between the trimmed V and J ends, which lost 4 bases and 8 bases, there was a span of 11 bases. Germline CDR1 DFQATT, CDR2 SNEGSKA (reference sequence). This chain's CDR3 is CSAIQGYEAFF. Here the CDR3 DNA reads TGCAGTGCTATCCAGGGGTACGAAGCTTTCTTT.

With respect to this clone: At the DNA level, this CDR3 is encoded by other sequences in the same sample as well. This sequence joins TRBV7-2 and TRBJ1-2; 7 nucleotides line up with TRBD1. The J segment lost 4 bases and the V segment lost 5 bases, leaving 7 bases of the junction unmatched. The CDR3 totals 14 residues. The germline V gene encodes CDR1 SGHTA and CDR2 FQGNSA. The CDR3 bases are TGTGCCAGCAGCCCAGGGGGTGGGGTCTATGGCTACACCTTC. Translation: CASSPGGGVYGYTF.

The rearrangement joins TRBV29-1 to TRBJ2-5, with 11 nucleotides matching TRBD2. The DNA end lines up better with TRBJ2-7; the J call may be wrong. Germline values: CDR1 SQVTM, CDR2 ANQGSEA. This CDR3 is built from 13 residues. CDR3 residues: CSIIAGGPYEQYF. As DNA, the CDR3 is TGCAGCATAATAGCGGGAGGGCCTTACGAGCAGTACTTC.

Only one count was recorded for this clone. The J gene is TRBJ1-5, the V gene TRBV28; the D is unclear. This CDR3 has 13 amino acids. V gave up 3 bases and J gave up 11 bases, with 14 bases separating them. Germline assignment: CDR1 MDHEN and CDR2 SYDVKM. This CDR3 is CASSFGRGSAQHF. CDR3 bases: TGTGCCAGCAGTTTCGGCAGAGGATCAGCCCAGCATTTT.

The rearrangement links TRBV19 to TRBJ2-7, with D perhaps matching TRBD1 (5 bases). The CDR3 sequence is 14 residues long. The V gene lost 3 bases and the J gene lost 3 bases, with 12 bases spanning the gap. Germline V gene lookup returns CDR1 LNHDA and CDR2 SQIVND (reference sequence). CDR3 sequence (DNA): TGTGCCAGTAGTATTTCCAATCAGGGCTACGAGCAGTACTTC. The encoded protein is CASSISNQGYEQYF. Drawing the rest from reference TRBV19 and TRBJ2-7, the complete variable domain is DGGITQSPKYLFRKEGQNVTLSCEQNLNHDAMYWYRQDPGQGLRLIYYSQIVNDFQKGDIAEGYSVSREKKESFPLTVTSAQKNPTAFYLCASSISNQGYEQYFGPGTRLTVT.